Listed below are T cell receptor beta chains from one sample, sequenced in a study of blood T cell repertoires in COVID-19. The method was immunoSEQ multiplex PCR; TCRdb's version includes in-frame clones alone and lacks a portion of them. The top ten clones hold approximately 0.94% of a sample with 250,000 to 350,000 clones, around 85% of them seen once. Material: peripheral blood. These receptors all stem from a human donor with COVID-19, enrolled during active disease. The donor label of this sample is uncertain. CDR3s include the opening cysteine and the closing phenylalanine or tryptophan. A D gene is named only where the DNA matches it firmly. Clone size is shown for a subset of rows, as once, few, many or a class of expanded clone.

clone_size: few; d_call: NA; v_call: TRBV9; j_call: TRBJ2-5; cdr3_aa: CASSVAGVSLGETQYF; cdr3_nt: TGTGCCAGCAGCGTGGCAGGGGTTTCATTGGGAGAGACCCAGTACTTC
clone_size: NA; d_call: TRBD1; v_call: TRBV6-1; j_call: TRBJ1-4; cdr3_aa: CASSENRGFSEKLFF; cdr3_nt: TGTGCCAGCAGTGAGAACAGGGGATTTAGTGAAAAACTGTTTTTT
clone_size: NA; d_call: TRBD1; v_call: TRBV4-1; j_call: TRBJ1-1; cdr3_aa: CASSQDPYRQGRRMSTEAFF; cdr3_nt: TGCGCCAGCAGCCAAGATCCATATCGACAGGGGAGAAGGATGAGCACTGAAGCTTTCTTT
clone_size: NA; d_call: TRBD1; v_call: TRBV19; j_call: TRBJ1-5; cdr3_aa: CASSPGTGEGQPQHF; cdr3_nt: TGTGCCAGTAGTCCTGGGACAGGGGAGGGGCAGCCCCAGCATTTT
clone_size: NA; d_call: NA; v_call: TRBV25-1; j_call: TRBJ2-5; cdr3_aa: CASSESYQETQYF; cdr3_nt: TGTGCCAGCAGTGAATCCTACCAAGAGACCCAGTACTTC
clone_size: NA; d_call: NA; v_call: TRBV7-9; j_call: TRBJ1-4; cdr3_aa: CASSLAAEVGEKLFF; cdr3_nt: TGTGCCAGCAGCTTAGCCGCCGAGGTTGGAGAAAAACTGTTTTTT
clone_size: NA; d_call: NA; v_call: TRBV19; j_call: TRBJ2-2; cdr3_aa: CASSPSPGWTSTGELFF; cdr3_nt: TGTGCCAGTAGTCCCTCCCCGGGGTGGACCTCCACCGGGGAGCTGTTTTTT
clone_size: NA; d_call: TRBD2; v_call: TRBV9; j_call: TRBJ2-1; cdr3_aa: CASSPASGRANEQFF; cdr3_nt: TGTGCCAGCAGCCCCGCAAGCGGGAGGGCCAATGAGCAGTTCTTC
clone_size: NA; d_call: NA; v_call: TRBV9; j_call: TRBJ2-1; cdr3_aa: CASSVGRPTYNEQFF; cdr3_nt: TGTGCCAGCAGCGTGGGCAGGCCAACCTACAATGAGCAGTTCTTC
clone_size: once; d_call: NA; v_call: TRBV5-4; j_call: TRBJ2-1; cdr3_aa: CASSLAPRDEQFF; cdr3_nt: TGTGCCAGCAGCTTGGCTCCTCGGGATGAGCAGTTCTTC
clone_size: once; d_call: TRBD1; v_call: TRBV3-1/TRBV3-2; j_call: TRBJ2-2; cdr3_aa: CASSQRQGEFTGELFF; cdr3_nt: TGTGCCAGCAGCCAACGACAGGGGGAGTTCACCGGGGAGCTGTTTTTT
clone_size: NA; d_call: TRBD2; v_call: TRBV27; j_call: TRBJ2-7; cdr3_aa: CASSLWSSGMESYEQYF; cdr3_nt: TGTGCCAGCAGTTTATGGTCTAGCGGGATGGAATCCTACGAGCAGTACTTC
clone_size: NA; d_call: TRBD2; v_call: TRBV6-5; j_call: TRBJ2-7; cdr3_aa: CASSKTSGSYEQYF; cdr3_nt: TGTGCCAGCAGTAAGACTAGCGGCTCCTACGAGCAGTACTTC
clone_size: NA; d_call: NA; v_call: TRBV18; j_call: TRBJ2-7; cdr3_aa: CASSPQGGAPGISSYEQYF; cdr3_nt: TGTGCCAGCTCACCGCAAGGCGGGGCTCCGGGAATTAGCTCCTACGAGCAGTACTTC
clone_size: few; d_call: TRBD2; v_call: TRBV12-5; j_call: TRBJ2-5; cdr3_aa: CASGFSGTSEETQYF; cdr3_nt: TGTGCTAGTGGTTTTTCCGGGACTAGCGAGGAGACCCAGTACTTC
clone_size: NA; d_call: NA; v_call: TRBV9; j_call: TRBJ1-3; cdr3_aa: CASSVSSGNTIYF; cdr3_nt: TGTGCCAGCAGCGTGTCATCTGGAAACACCATATATTTT